The T cell receptor (beta chain) under discussion was sequenced for a study of blood T cell repertoires in COVID-19. About the research overall: The United States, Italy and Spain provided the acute and convalescent COVID-19 samples. PBMCs, B-cell-depleted T cells, or T cells provided the cDNA or gDNA that made up the material.

The germline CDR1 and CDR2 sequences are MNHNS and SASEGT. CDR3 length: 15 residues. V lost 10 bases and J lost 0, with 18 bases in between. Here immunoSEQ multiplex PCR was the method, and the copy in TCRdb shows in-frame clones only, minus some. The sample carries under 250,000 clones, roughly 85% recorded once. The sequence was obtained from a woman in her 70s with active or convalescent COVID-19. Sequencing was performed on peripheral blood. The V call is TRBV6-1, the J call TRBJ1-1, with TRBD1 as a possible D gene (5 bases). The CDR3 sequence is CATTRLGPMNTEAFF. The CDR3 nucleotides read TGTGCCACGACGCGCCTGGGGCCTATGAACACTGAAGCTTTCTTT.